The T cell receptor (beta chain) under discussion was sequenced for a study of Tregs in tolerant kidney transplant recipients. On this clone itself: As yet, its antigen is unknown.

V was trimmed by 4 bases and J by 1 base, leaving 7 bases between them. The CDR3 covers 13 residues. Germline V lookup: CDR1 MNHEY, CDR2 SMNVEV (reference sequence). The repertoire was sequenced with immunoSEQ multiplex PCR; TCRdb's copy has only in-frame clones and lacks some. The sample contains 68,000 or so clones, over 80% of which appear only once. Unstimulated Tregs (CD4+CD25+CD127-) and CD4+CD25- non-Tregs were sorted from PBMCs. Study-wide findings and caveats: Activated donor B cell expansion appeared to reveal the most relevant donor-specific TCRbeta repertoire.

The sample consisted of CD4+ T cells from blood. The TCR originated in a human donor in good health. The gene calls are TRBV27 and TRBJ1-1; D is undetermined. The CDR3 spells CASSSIQNTEAFF. CDR3 DNA: TGTGCCAGCAGTTCTATCCAGAACACTGAAGCTTTCTTT.